This T cell receptor beta chain was captured in a study of early T cells in non-severe SARS-CoV-2 infection. Study overall: It was bulk RNA from unsorted whole blood that was sequenced, and the chains were unpaired.

Germline CDR1 reads LNHNV; CDR2 reads YYDKDF (reference sequence). The CDR3 length is 16 residues. The V and J ends lost 2 bases and 3 bases respectively, with 17 bases between them. Unique molecular identifiers tagged individual cDNA molecules. MiXCR, run by TCRdb on the 5' RACE reads, gives a single entry per CDR3 protein. The profile shows some 71,000 distinct CDR3 sequences, about 10% of them singletons. Study-wide findings and caveats: A preference for anti-spike CD8 responses marked VDJdb matching, which missed private and CD4 specificities.

This clonotype was recorded a few times. Its antigen is unknown. This receptor was taken from an adult who was a healthcare worker with PCR-confirmed SARS-CoV-2 infection or an uninfected control (not recorded which). Sequencing was carried out using whole blood. V is TRBV15 and J is TRBJ2-7, with D perhaps matching TRBD1 (6 bases). CDR3 sequence (DNA): TGTGCCACCAGCAGATTAAAAGACAGGTCCCACTACGAGCAGTACTTC. As protein: CATSRLKDRSHYEQYF.